The TCR beta chain described here comes from a study of beta chain features in type 1 diabetes. V shed 3 bases, J shed 4 bases, and the junction held 3 bases outside the gene matches. From germline, CDR1 is SGHTA and CDR2 FQGTGA. CDR3 length: 14 amino acids. This clone has at least ten counts. As yet, its antigen is unknown. Based on CD45RO/CCR7/CD25/CD127/CD95/CD27, CD4+ regulatory, stem cell-like memory, naive and central memory cells were sorted. Reverse transcription of all isolated RNA meant that expressed TCRB transcripts were sequenced. Libraries were prepared by immunoSEQ multiplex PCR; TCRdb keeps only in-frame clonotypes and omits some of them. The sample has more than 300,000 clones; 6.5% to 10% are singletons. General study findings and limits: Researchers caution that PCR might favor shorter templates, equally among patients and controls.

The rearrangement links TRBV7-3 to TRBJ2-3, with TRBD2 identical over 8 bases. The source of this sequence is a woman aged 18-29 years in good health. The material sequenced was central memory CD4+ T cells from blood. DNA of the CDR3: TGTGCCAGCAGCTTCGCCGGGGGGGCAGATACGCAGTATTTT. Its translation: CASSFAGGADTQYF.